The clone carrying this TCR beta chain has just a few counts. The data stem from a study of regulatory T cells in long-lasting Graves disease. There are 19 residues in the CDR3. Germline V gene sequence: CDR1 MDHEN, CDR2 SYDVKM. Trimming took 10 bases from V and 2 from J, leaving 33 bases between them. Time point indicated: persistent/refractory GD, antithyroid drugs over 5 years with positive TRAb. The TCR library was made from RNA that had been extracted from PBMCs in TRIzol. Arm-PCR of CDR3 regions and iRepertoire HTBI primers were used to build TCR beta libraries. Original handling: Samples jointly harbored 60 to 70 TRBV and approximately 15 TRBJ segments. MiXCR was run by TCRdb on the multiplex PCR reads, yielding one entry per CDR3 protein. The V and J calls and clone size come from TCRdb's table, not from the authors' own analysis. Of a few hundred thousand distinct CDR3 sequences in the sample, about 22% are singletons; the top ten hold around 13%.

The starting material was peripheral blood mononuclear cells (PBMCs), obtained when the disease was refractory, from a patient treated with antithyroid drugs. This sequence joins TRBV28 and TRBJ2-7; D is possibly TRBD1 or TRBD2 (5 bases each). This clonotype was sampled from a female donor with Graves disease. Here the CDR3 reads CATASPYRDGTAKTYEQYF. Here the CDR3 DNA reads TGTGCCACTGCCAGCCCCTATAGAGACGGGACCGCCAAAACCTACGAGCAGTACTTC. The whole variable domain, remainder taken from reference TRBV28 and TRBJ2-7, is DVKVTQSSRYLVKRTGEKVFLECVQDMDHENMFWYRQDPGLGLRLIYFSYDVKMKEKGDIPEGYSVSREKKERFSLILESASTNQTSMYLCATASPYRDGTAKTYEQYFGPGTRLTVT.